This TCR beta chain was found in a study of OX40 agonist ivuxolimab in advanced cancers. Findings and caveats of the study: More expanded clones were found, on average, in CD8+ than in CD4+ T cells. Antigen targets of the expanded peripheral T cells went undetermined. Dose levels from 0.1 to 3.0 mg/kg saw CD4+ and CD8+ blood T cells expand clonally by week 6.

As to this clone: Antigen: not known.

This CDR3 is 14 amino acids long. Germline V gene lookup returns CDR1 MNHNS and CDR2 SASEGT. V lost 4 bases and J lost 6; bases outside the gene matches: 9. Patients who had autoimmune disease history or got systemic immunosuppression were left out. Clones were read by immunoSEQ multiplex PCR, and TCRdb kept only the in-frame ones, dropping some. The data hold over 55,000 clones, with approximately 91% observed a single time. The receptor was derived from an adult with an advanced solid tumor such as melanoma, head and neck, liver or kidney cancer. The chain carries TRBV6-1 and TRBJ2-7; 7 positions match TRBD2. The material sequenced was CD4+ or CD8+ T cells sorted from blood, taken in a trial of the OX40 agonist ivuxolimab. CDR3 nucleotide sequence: TGTGCCAGCAGTGCAGCGGGACGGCCCGGCGAGCAGTACTTC. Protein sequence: CASSAAGRPGEQYF.